This T cell receptor beta chain was captured by sequencing in a study of T cells in Graves' hyperthyroidism and ophthalmopathy. V was pared by 8 bases and J by 7 bases, with 15 bases between. The germline gives CDR1 SQVTM, CDR2 ANQGSEA. CDR3 length equals 11 residues. TCR beta CDR3 region amplification was performed from RNA transcripts. RT-PCR in the first round (using the HTBI primer set) targeted the TCR CDR3. TCRdb re-called the multiplex PCR reads through MiXCR, storing one row per CDR3 protein. The sample carries approximately 34,000 distinct CDR3 sequences, approximately 52% recorded once. This clonotype originated in a woman aged 40 to 50 with Graves' ophthalmopathy. Sequenced sample: blood. The rearrangement joins TRBV29-1 to TRBJ2-7; D gene unclear. The CDR3, as DNA: TGCAGCTTAGCCCCGTCTAGGGAGCAGTACTTC. Protein sequence: CSLAPSREQYF.